The rows below give T cell receptor beta chains drawn from one sample of a study of T cell responses to AZD1222 COVID-19 vaccine. Repertoires were generated with immunoSEQ multiplex PCR, while TCRdb's copy carries only in-frame clones and drops some. The sample has around 100,000 clones; 80% to 85% are singletons. The specimen comprised peripheral blood, sampled on day 0 of AZD1222 vaccination. The receptor source for this set is an adult in good health. The CDR3 runs from the conserved cysteine through the conserved F or W. D genes are given only for firm matches. Part of the rows lack a size; the others show once, few, many or a class for expanded clones.

CDR3 length	clone size	V gene	D gene	J gene	CDR3 protein	CDR3 DNA
15	few	TRBV5-6	.	TRBJ1-5	CASSLGRQGNQPQHF	TGTGCCAGCAGCTTGGGGCGGCAGGGCAATCAGCCCCAGCATTTT
14	.	TRBV5-6	.	TRBJ2-3	CASSSGTNTDTQYF	TGTGCCAGCAGCAGCGGGACAAACACAGATACGCAGTATTTT
14	.	TRBV7-3	.	TRBJ2-3	CASSLGQSTDTQYF	TGTGCCAGCAGCCTAGGACAGAGCACAGATACGCAGTATTTT
16	.	TRBV18	TRBD2	TRBJ2-5	CASSPELAGSPGPCYF	TGTGCCAGCTCACCAGAACTAGCGGGGTCGCCGGGCCCCTGTTACTTC
16	.	TRBV7-2	TRBD1	TRBJ1-6	CASSLARQGSGSPLHF	TGTGCCAGCAGCTTAGCCCGACAGGGCTCCGGTTCACCCCTCCACTTT
17	.	TRBV4-3	TRBD1	TRBJ1-2	CASSQDSRGRGLYGYTF	TGCGCCAGCAGCCAAGACTCCCGGGGAAGGGGGCTCTATGGCTACACCTTC
14	.	TRBV24-1	TRBD2	TRBJ2-5	CATSEGSGRETQYF	TGTGCCACCAGTGAAGGTAGCGGGAGAGAGACCCAGTACTTC
15	few	TRBV7-9	TRBD1	TRBJ2-1	CASSRPGTVYNEQFF	TGTGCCAGCAGCAGACCCGGGACAGTTTACAATGAGCAGTTCTTC
17	.	TRBV11-3	TRBD2	TRBJ2-1	CASSLGGTSGPHNEQFF	TGTGCCAGCAGCTTAGGTGGGACTAGCGGGCCACACAATGAGCAGTTCTTC
14	.	TRBV7-2	.	TRBJ2-1	CASSSDVANNEQFF	TGTGCCAGCAGCTCGGACGTTGCGAACAATGAGCAGTTCTTC
16	.	TRBV6-1	TRBD1	TRBJ1-3	CASSEAPGGSGNTIYF	TGTGCCAGCAGTGAAGCGCCAGGGGGCTCTGGAAACACCATATATTTT
13	.	TRBV5-1	.	TRBJ1-1	CASSLWLNTEAFF	TGCGCCAGCAGCTTGTGGCTGAACACTGAAGCTTTCTTT
15	.	TRBV18	TRBD1	TRBJ1-2	CASSPANRGRWGYTF	TGTGCCAGCTCACCCGCCAACAGGGGGCGCTGGGGCTACACCTTC
13	once	TRBV5-1	.	TRBJ2-5	CASSLGPGETQYF	TGCGCCAGCAGCTTGGGGCCTGGAGAGACCCAGTACTTC
14	.	TRBV5-1	.	TRBJ2-1	CASSLVSPNNEQFF	TGCGCCAGCAGCTTGGTCTCCCCTAACAATGAGCAGTTCTTC
14	.	TRBV7-9	TRBD1	TRBJ2-3	CASSPGQGVDTQYF	TGTGCCAGCAGCCCGGGACAGGGTGTAGATACGCAGTATTTT
14	.	TRBV10-3	.	TRBJ1-4	CAISEGVEEEKLFF	TGTGCCATCAGTGAGGGGGTGGAGGAGGAAAAACTGTTTTTT
13	.	TRBV2	.	TRBJ1-1	CASSDRTATEAFF	TGTGCCAGCAGTGACCGGACAGCCACTGAAGCTTTCTTT
13	once	TRBV7-9	.	TRBJ1-3	CASSLVGSDTIYF	TGTGCCAGCAGCTTAGTAGGTTCTGACACCATATATTTT
16	.	TRBV6-2/TRBV6-3	.	TRBJ2-7	CASSYSSGTDPYEQYF	TGTGCCAGCAGTTACTCATCCGGGACCGACCCCTACGAGCAGTACTTC
15	.	TRBV11-3	.	TRBJ2-1	CASSPRGEKRDEQFF	TGTGCCAGCAGCCCTAGGGGGGAGAAACGGGATGAGCAGTTCTTC
16	.	TRBV27	TRBD1	TRBJ1-1	CASSLYAGTGNTEAFF	TGTGCCAGCAGTCTATACGCCGGGACAGGGAACACTGAAGCTTTCTTT
14	few	TRBV27	TRBD2	TRBJ2-7	CASEGLAGAREQYF	TGTGCCAGTGAAGGACTAGCGGGAGCCCGGGAGCAGTACTTC
17	once	TRBV6-1	.	TRBJ2-3	CASSDPSGTGSTDTQYF	TGTGCCAGCAGTGACCCCAGCGGGACAGGAAGCACAGATACGCAGTATTTT
18	.	TRBV5-1	TRBD2	TRBJ2-1	CASKQLPGLAGIYNEQFF	TGCGCCAGTAAACAGCTCCCGGGACTAGCGGGTATTTACAATGAGCAGTTCTTC
14	once	TRBV6-5	.	TRBJ1-1	CASSYSGVNTEAFF	TGTGCCAGCAGTTACTCCGGGGTGAACACTGAAGCTTTCTTT
14	.	TRBV18	TRBD1	TRBJ1-2	CATGGQLSGYGYTF	TGTGCCACCGGGGGACAGCTCTCGGGCTATGGCTACACCTTC
16	.	TRBV5-1	TRBD1	TRBJ2-5	CASSSLVQGARETQYF	TGCGCCAGCAGCTCTCTAGTACAGGGGGCACGGGAGACCCAGTACTTC
14	.	TRBV18	TRBD2	TRBJ2-7	CASSQREGNNEQYF	TGTGCCAGCTCTCAGCGGGAGGGTAACAACGAGCAGTACTTC
14	.	TRBV10-3	TRBD1	TRBJ1-3	CAISAQGQGNTIYF	TGTGCCATCAGTGCCCAGGGACAGGGAAACACCATATATTTT
19	.	TRBV7-9	TRBD2	TRBJ2-1	CASSPLQPSSGGGYDEQFF	TGTGCCAGCAGCCCCCTGCAGCCATCTAGCGGGGGGGGTTATGATGAGCAGTTCTTC
12	once	TRBV28	TRBD1	TRBJ1-2	CATTGGKLGYTF	TGTGCCACAACAGGGGGCAAGTTAGGCTACACCTTC
16	.	TRBV20-1	.	TRBJ2-1	CSASIYGRSSYNEQFF	TGCAGTGCTAGTATCTATGGCCGAAGCTCCTACAATGAGCAGTTCTTC
15	.	TRBV30	TRBD2	TRBJ2-1	CAWSVGGGAYNEQFF	TGTGCCTGGAGTGTCGGCGGGGGGGCCTACAATGAGCAGTTCTTC
12	once	TRBV2	TRBD1	TRBJ2-5	CATAGGGETQYF	TGTGCCACCGCAGGGGGCGGGGAGACCCAGTACTTC
16	.	TRBV11-2	.	TRBJ1-5	CASSPGGTVSNQPQHF	TGTGCCAGCAGCCCAGGAGGCACAGTAAGCAATCAGCCCCAGCATTTT
13	.	TRBV5-1	.	TRBJ2-7	CASSVGTTYEQYF	TGCGCCAGCAGCGTAGGGACAACCTACGAGCAGTACTTC
16	few	TRBV7-6	.	TRBJ2-2	CASSLEWGASTGELFF	TGTGCCAGCAGCTTAGAGTGGGGGGCGAGCACCGGGGAGCTGTTTTTT
15	.	TRBV18	TRBD1	TRBJ2-7	CASSPYGQGSYEQYF	TGTGCCAGCTCACCCTACGGACAGGGCTCCTACGAGCAGTACTTC
16	few	TRBV19	.	TRBJ2-6	CASKGRAISGANVLTF	TGTGCCAGTAAAGGTCGAGCCATCTCTGGGGCCAACGTCCTGACTTTC
16	.	TRBV5-1	.	TRBJ1-3	CASSLATGLFGNTIYF	TGCGCCAGCAGCTTGGCCACCGGCCTATTTGGAAACACCATATATTTT
15	.	TRBV5-4	.	TRBJ1-6	CASSLVGGFNSPLHF	TGTGCCAGCAGCTTGGTTGGGGGGTTTAATTCACCCCTCCACTTT
14	.	TRBV5-5	.	TRBJ2-5	CASSPGTPEETQYF	TGTGCCAGCAGCCCCGGGACACCCGAAGAGACCCAGTACTTC
11	few	TRBV20-1	.	TRBJ1-1	CSASGATEAFF	TGCAGTGCTAGTGGGGCAACTGAAGCTTTCTTT
13	.	TRBV7-2	TRBD2	TRBJ2-7	CASSLGGVYEQYF	TGTGCCAGCAGCTTGGGAGGGGTCTACGAGCAGTACTTC
15	.	TRBV6-5	.	TRBJ1-6	CASSYLGRGISPLHF	TGTGCCAGCAGTTACCTTGGCAGGGGAATCTCACCCCTCCACTTT
14	.	TRBV6-5	TRBD1	TRBJ1-5	CASGTGVGNQPQHF	TGTGCCAGCGGGACAGGGGTAGGCAATCAGCCCCAGCATTTT
14	.	TRBV25-1	TRBD1	TRBJ2-5	CASSEWGTEETQYF	TGTGCCAGCAGTGAATGGGGGACAGAAGAGACCCAGTACTTC
14	.	TRBV28	.	TRBJ2-7	CASSLGTGAYEQYF	TGTGCCAGCAGTCTAGGGACGGGAGCCTACGAGCAGTACTTC
16	.	TRBV27	TRBD1	TRBJ2-7	CASSLAGTGSSYEQYF	TGTGCCAGCAGTCTTGCGGGGACAGGGAGCTCCTACGAGCAGTACTTC